A single sample is the source of the 3 T cell receptor beta chains below, sequenced in a study of molecular identifiers for immune sequencing clone quantification. Each CDR3 protein gets one entry after TCRdb re-called the PCR reads with MiXCR. Altogether about 500,000 distinct CDR3 sequences are present, roughly 24% being singletons, with the ten largest covering over 0.6%. The sample taken for sequencing was naive CD8+ T cells from blood, with Jurkat cell RNA spiked in. The subset was: FACS-sorted CD8+CD4-CCR7+CD45RA+ naive T cells. The source of these receptors is a human donor in good health. Some libraries in this study had Jurkat cell RNA spiked in.

This clonotype was counted only a few times. This chain uses TRBV1 with TRBJ2-7; TRBD2 is the table's D call and was not checked against the DNA. TRBV1 counts as a pseudogene. The CDR3 covers 16 residues. The CDR3 spells CTSSQRTSGTHHEQYF. The CDR3, as DNA: TGCACCAGCAGCCAGAGGACTAGCGGGACCCACCACGAGCAGTACTTC.

Concerning this clonotype: It is likely a read error: a sequence one base away is far more abundant. The chain recombines TRBV4-1 with TRBJ2-5, with D uncertain. This CDR3 comprises 11 residues. Germline V gene sequence: CDR1 MGHRA, CDR2 YSYEKL. The DNA for the CDR3 is TGCGCCTGCAGCCAACAAGAGACCCAGTACTTC. It translates to CACSQQETQYF.

Many counts were recorded for this clonotype. The chain uses TRBV5-6 and TRBJ1-1, with D tentatively TRBD1 (6 bases). The length of the CDR3 is 14 residues. Germline loops: CDR1 SGHDT, CDR2 YYEEEE. Trimming cost V 0 bases and J 1 base, with 7 bases left between them. The CDR3 sequence: CASSLDRENTEAFF. The CDR3 DNA follows: TGTGCCAGCAGCTTGGACAGGGAGAACACTGAAGCTTTCTTT.